The next 29 T cell receptor beta chains were all read from a single sample in a study of T cells in Graves' hyperthyroidism and ophthalmopathy. RNA transcripts gave rise to amplified TCR beta CDR3 regions. TCR CDR3 underwent first-round RT-PCR with the HTBI primer set. TCRdb itself ran the multiplex PCR reads through MiXCR, one entry per CDR3 protein. The repertoire holds hundreds of thousands of distinct CDR3 sequences, with roughly 40% as singletons. The source material was blood. These receptors were obtained from a man younger than 30 with Graves' hyperthyroidism.

The rearrangement links TRBV10-3 to TRBJ1-5; the D gene is possibly TRBD1 (6 bases). Germline V gene lookup returns CDR1 ENHRY and CDR2 SYGVKD. Trimming stripped 11 bases from V and 4 bases from J, with 15 bases between. There are 13 residues in the CDR3. The CDR3 DNA follows: TGTGCCCGCCTACAGGGTGCAAATCAGCCCCAGCATTTT. As protein: CARLQGANQPQHF.

This clonotype was detected many times. Written as DNA, the CDR3 is TGTGCCACCAGTGACAGACTCACCGGGGAGCTGTTTTTT. Amino acid sequence: CATSDRLTGELFF. This rearrangement joins TRBV24-1 to TRBJ2-2; unclear D gene. The CDR3 sequence is 13 residues long. V dropped 4 bases and J dropped 4 bases, with 6 bases sitting between them. Per germline, CDR1 KGHDR and CDR2 SFDVKD.

This clonotype was counted only a few times. The rearrangement uses TRBV20-1 and TRBJ2-5; D is possibly TRBD2 (5 bases). V was shortened by 7 bases and J by 5 bases, with 14 bases between the two germline ends. The CDR3 has 12 amino acids. CDR1 and CDR2 (germline): DFQATT, SNEGSKA (reference sequence). CDR3: CSVKRGLETQYF. CDR3 sequence (DNA): TGCAGTGTTAAGAGAGGGTTGGAGACCCAGTACTTC.

J is TRBJ2-5 and V is TRBV12-3 or TRBV12-4; TRBD2 is a possible D gene (5 bases). The V end lost 6 bases, the J end lost 3 bases, and 11 bases lay between the germline ends. The CDR3 is 13 residues long. The CDR3 DNA sequence: TGTGCCAGCAGACCGGGGAATAAAGAGACCCAGTACTTC. This sequence encodes CASRPGNKETQYF.

The CDR3 spells CSAGHQNYGYTF. In DNA, the CDR3 is TGCAGCGCGGGACACCAGAACTATGGCTACACCTTC. The V gene is TRBV29-1, the J gene TRBJ1-2; maybe TRBD1 (6 bases). The CDR3 covers 12 residues. Germline CDR1 is SQVTM and CDR2 is ANQGSEA. Trimming stripped 7 bases from V and 2 bases from J, with 11 bases between.

The chain couples TRBV10-2 to TRBJ1-1; maybe TRBD1 (5 bases). The CDR3 is 15 amino acids. The V gene lost 4 bases and the J gene lost 2 bases, with 14 bases spanning the gap. Germline loops: CDR1 WSHSY, CDR2 SAAADI. In nucleotides, the CDR3 is TGCGCCAGCAGTGGCCAGACAGCGAGAAACACTGAAGCTTTCTTT. Translation: CASSGQTARNTEAFF.

Of note for this clonotype: One end of the junction does not line up with germline, which may come from a read error. The J gene is TRBJ2-7, the V gene TRBV10-3; 7 bases align to TRBD2. The CDR3 consists of 12 residues. Germline loops: CDR1 ENHRY, CDR2 SYGVKD. Here the CDR3 DNA reads TGCGCCATCAGGGCCAGCGGGGAGGAGCAGTACTTC. Protein sequence: CAIRASGEEQYF.

This clonotype was observed at least ten times. CDR3 nucleotide sequence: TGTGCCAGCAGACCTAGCGGACGAGGAGAGACCCAGTACTTC. Translating gives CASRPSGRGETQYF. The gene calls are TRBV12-3 or TRBV12-4 and TRBJ2-5, with TRBD2 matching 7 bases. V lost 6 bases and J lost 4; bases outside the gene matches: 8. The CDR3 is made up of 14 amino acids.

This clonotype was seen a handful of times. V gene TRBV12-3 or TRBV12-4 combines with J gene TRBJ1-3; no firm D call. The CDR3 runs 16 residues. Trimming took 3 bases from V and 0 from J, leaving 12 bases between them. CDR3 sequence reads: CASSLEGRLSGNTIYF. DNA of the CDR3: TGTGCCAGCAGTTTGGAGGGTCGGCTCTCTGGAAACACCATATATTTT.

A note on this clonotype: A junction end diverges from the germline sequence, so it may reflect a read error. The chain employs TRBV7-8 and TRBJ2-5; D possibly corresponds to TRBD2 (5 bases). The CDR3 is made up of 13 amino acids. Germline V gene data show CDR1 as SGHVS and CDR2 as FQNEAQ. The CDR3 here is CASSLEGSETLYF. Here the CDR3 DNA reads TGTGCCAGCAGCTTAGAAGGGAGTGAGACCCTGTACTTC.

V and J are TRBV25-1 and TRBJ1-1; weak D call: TRBD1 (6 bases). V lost 7 bases to trimming and J lost 5 bases, with 20 bases between them. The CDR3 runs to 15 residues. In germline, CDR1 is MGHDK, CDR2 SYGVNS. The CDR3 sequence: CASTLGGGAWTEAFF. The CDR3 DNA follows: TGTGCCAGCACGCTGGGGGGCGGGGCGTGGACTGAAGCTTTCTTT.

This clonotype was counted between two and nine times. The J gene is TRBJ1-2, the V gene TRBV4-1, with 7 bases fitting TRBD1. The CDR3 spans 14 residues. V trimming: 2 bases; J trimming: 4 bases; junction bases outside the gene matches: 4. Germline CDR1 and CDR2: MGHRA and YSYEKL. The CDR3 DNA reads TGCGCCAGCAGCCAAACAGGGGAAGCCTATGGCTACACCTTC. This gives the protein CASSQTGEAYGYTF.

The chain is built from TRBV5-1 and TRBJ2-2, with 9 bases aligning to TRBD1. V trimming: 2 bases; J trimming: 5 bases; junction bases outside the gene matches: 4. The germline V gene has CDR1 SGHRS and CDR2 YFSETQ. The CDR3 extends over 15 amino acids. In DNA form, the CDR3 reads TGCGCCAGCAGCTTAGGACAGGGGATAACCGGGGAGCTGTTTTTT. It is translated as CASSLGQGITGELFF.

This clonotype was seen repeatedly, ten times or more. V gene TRBV10-3 combines with J gene TRBJ2-5; D not certain. This CDR3 is 12 amino acids long. Deletions cut 3 bases from V and 2 bases from J, with 4 bases between. Germline V gives CDR1 ENHRY, CDR2 SYGVKD. CDR3: CAISDRQETQYF. For the CDR3, the DNA is TGTGCCATCAGTGACAGACAAGAGACCCAGTACTTC.

This clonotype was seen more than once but under ten times. The chain employs TRBV7-6 and TRBJ2-7; TRBD2 agrees at 7 bases. This CDR3 spans 16 amino acids. Losses at the gene ends were 4 bases for V and 7 bases for J; bases not matched to a gene: 16. Germline loops: CDR1 SGHVS, CDR2 FNYEAQ. In DNA, the CDR3 is TGTGCCAGCAGCTCCAGAGCTAGCGGTATAACGGGGGAGCAGTACTTC. The encoded protein is CASSSRASGITGEQYF.

This clonotype was detected once. The chain joins TRBV10-3 to TRBJ2-5, with TRBD1 matching 7 bases. Germline CDR1 is ENHRY and CDR2 is SYGVKD. There are 13 residues in the CDR3. With 6 bases clipped from V and 5 bases from J, the junction kept 6 bases outside the gene matches. The CDR3 DNA reads as TGTGCCATCAGGGGGGACAGTGCCGAGACCCAGTACTTC. Residues: CAIRGDSAETQYF.

The genes are TRBV2 and TRBJ2-3; no clear D gene. This CDR3 is 14 amino acids long. Trimming cost V 6 bases and J 2 bases, with 12 bases left between them. Germline V gene sequence: CDR1 SNHLY, CDR2 FYNNEI. The CDR3 spells CASRIGQDTDTQYF. In DNA form, the CDR3 reads TGTGCCAGCAGGATAGGGCAGGACACAGATACGCAGTATTTT.

CDR3 in DNA: TGTGCCAGTAGTGTTAGGGAGAACACCGGGGAGCTGTTTTTT. This translates into CASSVRENTGELFF. The chain links TRBV19 to TRBJ2-2; D is ambiguous. The CDR3 extends over 14 amino acids. V was clipped by 5 bases and J by 1 base, with 8 bases between them. CDR1 is LNHDA and CDR2 is SQIVND in the germline V gene (reference sequence).

DNA for the CDR3: TGTGCCAGCAGTCCACTCCCGGGAGTTAACGAGCAGTACTTC. Translation gives CASSPLPGVNEQYF. This rearrangement joins TRBV14 to TRBJ2-7; a weak D match, TRBD2 (6 bases). The CDR3 sequence is 14 residues long. Germline V lookup: CDR1 SGHDN, CDR2 FVKESK. Trimming left V 6 bases short and J 5 bases short, with 17 bases between.

The rearrangement joins TRBV29-1 to TRBJ1-2; TRBD1 might be the D (6 bases). V lost 8 bases to trimming and J lost 4 bases, with 17 bases between them. The CDR3 length is 13 residues. Germline V lookup: CDR1 SQVTM, CDR2 ANQGSEA. DNA for the CDR3: TGCAGCTTAATCCCGACAGGAAGCTATGGCTACACCTTC. Translating it yields CSLIPTGSYGYTF. Based on the CDR3 plus reference TRBV29-1 and TRBJ1-2, the full variable domain is SAVISQKPSRDICQRGTSLTIQCQVDSQVTMMFWYRQQPGQSLTLIATANQGSEATYESGFVIDKFPISRPNLTFSTLTVSNMSPEDSSIYLCSLIPTGSYGYTFGSGTRLTVV.

This clonotype has a count of ten or more. This chain connects TRBV19 to TRBJ2-7; D possibly corresponds to TRBD1 (6 bases). Per the germline V gene, CDR1 is LNHDA and CDR2 is SQIVND (reference sequence). The CDR3 has 12 amino acids. Trimming cost V 8 bases and J 7 bases, with 15 bases left between them. In DNA, the CDR3 is TGTGCCAGTGATCAGGGGTCGGGAGAGCAGTACTTC. Its protein is CASDQGSGEQYF. Variable domain in full (rest from reference TRBV19 and TRBJ2-7): DGGITQSPKYLFRKEGQNVTLSCEQNLNHDAMYWYRQDPGQGLRLIYYSQIVNDFQKGDIAEGYSVSREKKESFPLTVTSAQKNPTAFYLCASDQGSGEQYFGPGTRLTVT.

The chain combines TRBV6-5 with TRBJ1-6, with D possibly being TRBD1 (5 bases). The CDR3 runs 14 residues. Germline V gives CDR1 MNHEY, CDR2 SVGAGI. Trimming took 3 bases from V and 9 from J, leaving 12 bases between them. As DNA, the CDR3 is TGTGCCAGCAGTTATAGGACGGGGGGTTCACCCCTCCACTTT. Translated: CASSYRTGGSPLHF.

This clonotype was found once. The chain combines TRBV25-1 with TRBJ1-2, with TRBD1 identical over 7 bases. Germline V CDR1 and CDR2: MGHDK, SYGVNS. The CDR3 is 11 amino acids. CDR3 DNA sequence: TGTGCTGATGATAACAGGGGAGGCTACACCTTC. Translation gives CADDNRGGYTF.

The chain links TRBV7-2 to TRBJ1-3, with D unclear. The V end was cut by 3 bases, the J end by 0 bases, with 12 bases between. The CDR3 is 16 residues long. Germline lookup yields CDR1 SGHTA and CDR2 FQGNSA. CDR3 in DNA: TGTGCCAGCAGCTTGTTAGGGCAGAACTCTGGAAACACCATATATTTT. Its protein is CASSLLGQNSGNTIYF.

This chain links TRBV12-3 or TRBV12-4 with TRBJ2-7; no definite D call. V lost 7 bases to trimming and J lost 0 bases, with 10 bases between them. The CDR3 runs to 13 residues. The CDR3 region has the DNA TGTGCCAGCACCTGGGCCAGCTCCTACGAGCAGTACTTC. Its protein product is CASTWASSYEQYF.

This clonotype has only a few counts. This may be a read error: a much more frequent sequence differs by one nucleotide. The genes are TRBV12-3 or TRBV12-4 and TRBJ2-5, with D perhaps given as TRBD1 or TRBD2 (5 bases each). This CDR3 contains 13 residues. V was pared by 6 bases and J by 2 bases, with 10 bases between. The CDR3 spells CASREWGQETQYF. The CDR3 coding sequence is TGTGCCAGCAGGGAATGGGGGCAAGAGACCCAGTACTTC.

The table lists this clonotype with a count of one. The CDR3 protein is CATSRALNTGANVLTF. The CDR3 DNA sequence: TGTGCCACCAGCAGGGCCTTGAACACTGGGGCCAACGTCCTGACTTTC. This chain joins TRBV15 and TRBJ2-6; D remains ambiguous. V gave up 3 bases and J gave up 2 bases, with 11 bases separating them. This CDR3 contains 16 residues. Germline values: CDR1 LNHNV, CDR2 YYDKDF (reference sequence).

The rearrangement uses TRBV2 and TRBJ1-4, with D tentatively TRBD1 (6 bases). The V gene lost 7 bases and the J gene lost 4 bases, with 19 bases spanning the gap. This CDR3 spans 16 amino acids. CDR1 is SNHLY and CDR2 is FYNNEI in the germline V gene. DNA of the CDR3: TGTGCCAGCATCAGAGAGGGGGAGCGGGGTAATGAAAAACTGTTTTTT. Translation gives CASIREGERGNEKLFF.

The V gene is TRBV29-1, the J gene TRBJ2-2; D remains ambiguous. Trimming removed 7 bases from V and 4 bases from J, with 7 bases in between. Germline-derived CDR1 and CDR2 are SQVTM and ANQGSEA. The CDR3 sequence is 11 residues long. The DNA for the CDR3 is TGCAGCGGGGCGGTCACCGGGGAGCTGTTTTTT. Its translation: CSGAVTGELFF.